These 7 T cell receptor beta chains share one sample of origin, sequenced in a study of CD8 T cells in ankylosing spondylitis. TCRdb reprocessed the 5' RACE reads via MiXCR and lists one record per CDR3 protein. The sample has roughly 250,000 distinct CDR3 sequences, 8% to 9.5% seen once. Sequencing was done on a sample of blood, either unsorted or a sorted T cell fraction (not recorded which). Receptor source: a male donor with ankylosing spondylitis or in good health (not recorded which).

This clonotype came up a few times. The V and J genes are TRBV6-5 and TRBJ1-3; perhaps TRBD1 as D (6 bases). In germline, CDR1 is MNHEY, CDR2 SVGAGI. The germline V and J ends were trimmed by 2 bases and 8 bases, with 13 bases remaining between them. This CDR3 is built from 14 residues. CDR3 nucleotide sequence: TGTGCCAGCAGTTACGCAAATGCAGGGGACACCATATATTTT. This gives the protein CASSYANAGDTIYF.

The V call is TRBV7-2, the J call TRBJ1-4, with a tentative D call TRBD1 (5 bases). Trimming removed 6 bases from V and 7 bases from J, with 15 bases in between. Germline V lookup: CDR1 SGHTA, CDR2 FQGNSA. This CDR3 is 14 amino acids long. The CDR3 DNA follows: TGTGCCAGCAGACCCACAGGTGCAGGTGAAAAACTGTTTTTT. It translates to CASRPTGAGEKLFF. Based on the CDR3 plus reference TRBV7-2 and TRBJ1-4, the full variable domain is GAGVSQSPSNKVTEKGKDVELRCDPISGHTALYWYRQSLGQGLEFLIYFQGNSAPDKSGLPSDRFSAERTGGSVSTLTIQRTQQEDSAVYLCASRPTGAGEKLFFGSGTQLSVL.

Ten or more counts support this clonotype. This CDR3 reads CASSLGLGDTQYF. In nucleotides, the CDR3 is TGTGCCAGCAGCTTAGGTCTAGGAGATACGCAGTATTTT. The genes are TRBV7-3 and TRBJ2-3; D is undetermined. V lost 2 bases and J 5 bases, leaving 8 bases between the germline ends. Germline lookup yields CDR1 SGHTA and CDR2 FQGTGA. The CDR3 is 13 amino acids.

There are many counts of this clonotype. This chain uses TRBV16 with TRBJ1-1, with TRBD1 identical over 8 bases. The CDR3 is 18 amino acids. V dropped 3 bases and J dropped 4; count of bases not matched to a gene: 16. CDR1 is KGHSY and CDR2 is FQNENV in the germline V gene. The CDR3 DNA sequence: TGTGCCAGCAGCCACTATGTCTATCAGGGGGCGCGGGGCACTGAAGCTTTCTTT. Amino acid sequence: CASSHYVYQGARGTEAFF.

Ten or more counts support this clonotype. CDR3 amino acids: CASSLVGDRYGYTF. Here the CDR3 DNA reads TGTGCCAGCAGCTTAGTCGGGGATCGCTATGGCTACACCTTC. V and J are TRBV7-2 and TRBJ1-2, with D unclear. This CDR3 comprises 14 residues. Trimming removed 1 base from V and 4 bases from J, with 10 bases in between. Germline CDR1 is SGHTA and CDR2 is FQGNSA.

In this sample, this clonotype turned up many times. The J gene is TRBJ1-5, the V gene TRBV5-5; the match to TRBD1 covers 7 bases. The CDR3 extends over 16 amino acids. Trimming cost V 0 bases and J 5 bases; bases outside gene matches: 8. Germline CDR1 SGHKS, CDR2 YYEKEE (reference sequence). The CDR3 here is CASSLEVRRGDQPQHF. The CDR3 bases are TGTGCCAGCAGCTTGGAGGTCCGCAGGGGGGATCAGCCCCAGCATTTT.

In its sample, this clonotype was seen many times. The genes are TRBV9 and TRBJ2-2; tentative D call: TRBD2 (5 bases). V was pared by 3 bases and J by 7 bases, with 13 bases between. Looked up from germline, CDR1 is SGDLS and CDR2 is YYNGEE. The CDR3 is 14 amino acids. CDR3 loop: CASSGPKADGELFF. The DNA for the CDR3 is TGTGCCAGCAGCGGGCCCAAAGCGGACGGGGAGCTGTTTTTT.